This TCR beta chain was recovered during a study of tumor and adjacent non-tumor tissue in lung cancer. Study information: Each sample yielded some 4 million productive TCRbeta reads on average. General study points: Top 100 clones took a larger repertoire share in normal lung. Compared with tumor, normal lung showed significantly lower TCR diversity.

This CDR3 is built from 9 residues. The V and J ends lost 9 bases and 12 bases respectively, with 9 bases between them. Germline-derived CDR1 and CDR2 are SNHLY and FYNNEI. This sample's RNA came from whole unsorted tissue. Chemotherapy-naive patients with new lung cancer underwent thoracic surgery in China, August–November 2014. TCRbeta libraries were built with three rounds of nested PCR, modified from ARM-PCR. MiXCR was run by TCRdb on the multiplex PCR reads, yielding one entry per CDR3 protein. The repertoire consists of just over 200,000 distinct CDR3 sequences, with 70% to 75% occurring once and the leading ten covering 20% to 25%. This clonotype was counted ten times or more. Antigen unknown.

The chain combines TRBV2 with TRBJ2-1; D gene unclear. Material: lung tumor tissue. This TCR came from a man in his sixties with non-small cell lung cancer. CDR3 amino acids: CASGVGQFF. In nucleotides, the CDR3 is TGTGCCAGTGGGGTGGGGCAGTTCTTC.